The clone carrying this TCR beta chain has just a few counts. Antigen: not known. The data were obtained in a study of T and B cells in COVID-19 patients. The V gene lost 0 bases and the J gene lost 0 bases, with 3 bases spanning the gap. The CDR3 has 14 amino acids. From germline, CDR1 is SGHRS and CDR2 YFSETQ. Multiplex PCR with BIOMED2 TRB-A/B primer pools amplified TRB rearrangements. Using its own MiXCR run on the multiplex PCR reads, TCRdb lists one record per CDR3 protein. Among 5,000 or so distinct CDR3 sequences listed, less than 30% were seen once. Each TRB amplification used about 220-500 ng of genomic DNA from blood. Notes on the study in general: In COVID-19 patients, T cell receptor beta variable and joining gene use was reportedly strongly skewed. Blood from mildly ill patients while symptomatic, and early samples from severe cases, were scarce.

The clonotype was recovered from a human donor with active COVID-19. Sequenced input: blood. The gene calls are TRBV5-1 and TRBJ2-2, with D hard to call. Written as DNA, the CDR3 is TGCGCCAGCAGCTTGGGGGCGAACACCGGGGAGCTGTTTTTT. It is translated as CASSLGANTGELFF. The variable domain in full, with the rest retrieved from reference TRBV5-1 and TRBJ2-2, is KAGVTQTPRYLIKTRGQQVTLSCSPISGHRSVSWYQQTPGQGLQFLFEYFSETQRNKGNFPGRFSGRQFSNSRSEMNVSTLELGDSALYLCASSLGANTGELFFGEGSRLTVL.